Below are 18 T cell receptor beta chains sequenced from a single sample in a study of shared clonotypes between healthy human individuals. The method was immunoSEQ multiplex PCR; TCRdb's version includes in-frame clones alone and lacks a portion of them. The sample includes about 2.4 million clones, roughly 93% seen only once; the top ten take 0.36%. Material: naive CD4+ T cells from PBMCs. This sample's subset: CD45RA+ positively selected. These receptors all stem from a man between 18 and 35 years old in good health. Some clones in this sample may be carry-over from other donors' samples.

The chain couples TRBV28 to TRBJ2-1; D tentatively fits TRBD1 or TRBD2 (5 bases each). Germline CDR1 MDHEN, CDR2 SYDVKM. The CDR3 totals 14 residues. Trimming stripped 7 bases from V and 4 bases from J, with 14 bases between. The CDR3: CASTRSGTYNEQFF. CDR3 sequence (DNA): TGTGCCAGCACCCGATCAGGGACGTACAATGAGCAGTTCTTC.

This clone has just one count. The chain employs TRBV4-1 and TRBJ2-1; D is undetermined. The V gene lost 8 bases and the J gene lost 4 bases, with 12 bases spanning the gap. The CDR3 length is 13 residues. Germline V gene data show CDR1 as MGHRA and CDR2 as YSYEKL. CDR3 amino acids: CASSALPYNEQFF. The CDR3 DNA sequence: TGCGCCAGCTCCGCCCTCCCTTACAATGAGCAGTTCTTC.

The J gene is TRBJ2-7, the V gene TRBV11-2; maybe TRBD1 (6 bases). This CDR3 spans 12 amino acids. Trimming shortened V by 6 bases and J by 9 bases, and 15 bases separated the two germline ends. Per germline, CDR1 SGHAT and CDR2 FQNNGV. The CDR3 sequence is CASRATGFGQYF. As DNA, the CDR3 is TGTGCCAGCAGGGCTACAGGGTTCGGGCAGTACTTC.

The CDR3 sequence is CASSDYQGDGETQYF. The CDR3 bases are TGTGCCAGCAGTGACTATCAGGGGGACGGGGAGACCCAGTACTTC. The chain recombines TRBV2 with TRBJ2-5, with 7 bases fitting TRBD1. Trimming took 3 bases from V and 5 from J; bases not matched to a gene: 9. From germline, CDR1 is SNHLY and CDR2 FYNNEI. This CDR3 is built from 15 residues.

V and J are TRBV5-4 and TRBJ2-2; D may match TRBD1 or TRBD2 (5 bases each). CDR3 length: 14 residues. The germline V gene encodes CDR1 SGHNT and CDR2 YYREEE (reference sequence). The ends were cut back, 4 bases at V and 2 bases at J, with 9 bases in the middle. CDR3 coding DNA: TGTGCCAGCAGCCCCGGGACCAACACCGGGGAGCTGTTTTTT. Protein: CASSPGTNTGELFF. Based on the CDR3 plus reference TRBV5-4 and TRBJ2-2, the full variable domain is ETGVTQSPTHLIKTRGQQVTLRCSSQSGHNTVSWYQQALGQGPQFIFQYYREEENGRGNFPPRFSGLQFPNYSSELNVNALELDDSALYLCASSPGTNTGELFFGEGSRLTVL.

The chain links TRBV2 to TRBJ2-4, with a tentative D call TRBD2 (7 bases). The germline V gene has CDR1 SNHLY and CDR2 FYNNEI. CDR3 length: 18 amino acids. Trimming took off 7 bases at V and 3 bases at J, with 25 bases between the two ends. The CDR3, as DNA: TGTGCCAGCACCCGAAGAGGGGGGGCTGGTATGGACAAAAACATTCAGTACTTC. As protein: CASTRRGGAGMDKNIQYF.

Worth noting for this clone: This sample also contains other DNA sequences that code for the same CDR3. The rearrangement joins TRBV2 to TRBJ2-3, with 11 positions matching TRBD2. Trimming removed 6 bases from V and 4 bases from J; junction bases left unmatched: 6. The CDR3 runs 15 residues. Germline V gene sequence: CDR1 SNHLY, CDR2 FYNNEI. CDR3 sequence: CASSPLAGGSDTQYF. The CDR3 coding sequence is TGTGCCAGCAGCCCTCTAGCGGGAGGATCAGATACGCAGTATTTT.

The chain has TRBV9 and TRBJ2-5; possibly TRBD1 or TRBD2 for D (5 bases each). V lost 0 bases and J 5 bases, leaving 17 bases between the germline ends. The CDR3 sequence is 16 residues long. Germline assignment: CDR1 SGDLS and CDR2 YYNGEE. CDR3 DNA sequence: TGTGCCAGCAGCGTAGGTGGGCCCCCCGGGGCGGAGACCCAGTACTTC. Its translation: CASSVGGPPGAETQYF.

This clone has only one observation. The chain combines TRBV13 with TRBJ2-3; D is uncertain. Germline CDR1 is PRHDT and CDR2 is FYEKMQ (reference sequence). V lost 2 bases and J 4 bases, leaving 4 bases between the germline ends. The CDR3 has 12 residues. The chain's CDR3 is CASSLSADTQYF. As DNA, the CDR3 is TGTGCCAGCAGCTTAAGTGCAGATACGCAGTATTTT.

This chain connects TRBV19 to TRBJ1-2; tentative D call: TRBD1 (5 bases). The V end lost 2 bases, the J end lost 5 bases, and 9 bases lay between the germline ends. Germline values: CDR1 LNHDA, CDR2 SQIVND (reference sequence). This CDR3 region has 13 residues. The CDR3 bases are TGTGCCAGTAGTATAAGTGGGACGTATGGCTACACCTTC. Its translation is CASSISGTYGYTF. The whole variable domain, filled in from reference TRBV19 and TRBJ1-2, reads DGGITQSPKYLFRKEGQNVTLSCEQNLNHDAMYWYRQDPGQGLRLIYYSQIVNDFQKGDIAEGYSVSREKKESFPLTVTSAQKNPTAFYLCASSISGTYGYTFGSGTRLTVV.

The chain combines TRBV10-3 with TRBJ2-3, with TRBD1 matching 7 bases. The CDR3 is 13 residues long. V gave up 11 bases and J gave up 2 bases; unmatched junction bases: 7. Germline CDR1 is ENHRY and CDR2 is SYGVKD. DNA of the CDR3: TGTGCCGCCCGGGACAGCGCCACAGATACGCAGTATTTT. This codes for CAARDSATDTQYF.

This rearrangement joins TRBV6-1 to TRBJ2-5, with D perhaps TRBD1 or TRBD2 (6 bases each). The CDR3 spans 13 residues. From germline, CDR1 is MNHNS and CDR2 SASEGT. Trimming shortened V by 10 bases and J by 2 bases, and 14 bases separated the two germline ends. CDR3 amino acids: CAISGALQETQYF. In nucleotides, the CDR3 is TGTGCCATATCGGGGGCACTACAAGAGACCCAGTACTTC.

This clone was seen a single time. V usage is TRBV18 and J usage is TRBJ2-7; 9 bases agree with TRBD1. V lost 6 bases and J lost 3; bases outside the gene matches: 12. The CDR3 runs 16 residues. Germline CDR1 KGHSH, CDR2 LQKENI. In DNA form, the CDR3 reads TGTGCCAGCTCGACGACAATCGGGACAGGGCACTACGAGCAGTACTTC. Its translation is CASSTTIGTGHYEQYF. The full variable domain, in which reference TRBV18 and TRBJ2-7 provide the parts outside the CDR3, is NAGVMQNPRHLVRRRGQEARLRCSPMKGHSHVYWYRQLPEEGLKFMVYLQKENIIDESGMPKERFSAEFPKEGPSILRIQQVVRGDSAAYFCASSTTIGTGHYEQYFGPGTRLTVT.

The chain uses TRBV19 and TRBJ2-7; D is unresolved. Trimming took 1 base from V and 2 from J, leaving 12 bases between them. The CDR3 is 15 residues long. Per germline, CDR1 LNHDA and CDR2 SQIVND (reference sequence). CDR3 sequence: CASSIVSGSPYEQYF. CDR3 nucleotides: TGTGCCAGTAGTATAGTGTCAGGATCACCCTACGAGCAGTACTTC.

About this clone itself: This same CDR3 is encoded by further DNA sequences in the sample. The chain carries TRBV27 and TRBJ2-3, with D uncertain. The V and J ends lost 6 bases and 0 bases respectively, with 4 bases between them. This CDR3 has 12 residues. CDR1 and CDR2 (germline): MNHEY, SMNVEV (reference sequence). The CDR3 DNA is TGTGCCAGCAGCCCCAGCACAGATACGCAGTATTTT. Residues: CASSPSTDTQYF.

This clone was observed a single time. The chain employs TRBV10-3 and TRBJ2-5; either TRBD1 or TRBD2 may supply D (5 bases each). The V end lost 8 bases, the J end lost 0 bases, and 13 bases lay between the germline ends. Per the germline V gene, CDR1 is ENHRY and CDR2 is SYGVKD. The CDR3 contains 14 residues. The CDR3 coding sequence is TGTGCCATCGCCGGTTGGGGGTACCAAGAGACCCAGTACTTC. Protein product: CAIAGWGYQETQYF.

Note on this clone: Different DNA sequences within this sample yield the same CDR3. DNA for the CDR3: TGCGCCAGCAGCCAAACCCCGGGACAGACCTACGAGCAGTACTTC. This sequence encodes CASSQTPGQTYEQYF. The chain couples TRBV5-1 to TRBJ2-7; TRBD1 matches 7 bases. From germline, CDR1 is SGHRS and CDR2 YFSETQ. V dropped 4 bases and J dropped 2; count of bases not matched to a gene: 9. This CDR3 has 15 amino acids. The full variable domain, its missing parts supplied by reference TRBV5-1 and TRBJ2-7, is KAGVTQTPRYLIKTRGQQVTLSCSPISGHRSVSWYQQTPGQGLQFLFEYFSETQRNKGNFPGRFSGRQFSNSRSEMNVSTLELGDSALYLCASSQTPGQTYEQYFGPGTRLTVT.

This chain links TRBV19 with TRBJ2-3, with no clear D. This CDR3 is built from 13 residues. The germline gives CDR1 LNHDA, CDR2 SQIVND (reference sequence). The ends were cut back, 5 bases at V and 5 bases at J, with 11 bases in the middle. The CDR3 is CASSDGLVDTQYF. As DNA, the CDR3 is TGTGCCAGTAGTGACGGGTTGGTAGATACGCAGTATTTT.